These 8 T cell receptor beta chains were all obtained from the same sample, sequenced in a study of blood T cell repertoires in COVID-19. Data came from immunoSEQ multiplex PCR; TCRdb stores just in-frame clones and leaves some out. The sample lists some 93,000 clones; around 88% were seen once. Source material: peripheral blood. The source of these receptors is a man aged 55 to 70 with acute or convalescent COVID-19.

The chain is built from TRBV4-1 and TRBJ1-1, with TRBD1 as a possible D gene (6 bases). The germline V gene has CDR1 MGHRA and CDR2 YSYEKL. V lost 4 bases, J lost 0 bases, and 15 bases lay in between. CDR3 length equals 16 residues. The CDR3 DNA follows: TGCGCCAGCAGCCTCCGGGACACGGACATGAACACTGAAGCTTTCTTT. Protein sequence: CASSLRDTDMNTEAFF.

The CDR3 nucleotides read TGTGCCAGTAGTCCGGGGACTAGCGGGATGGGTTACAATGAGCAGTTCTTC. Protein product: CASSPGTSGMGYNEQFF. The chain joins TRBV19 to TRBJ2-1; 13 positions match TRBD2. CDR3 length: 17 amino acids. The V segment lost 5 bases and the J segment 4 bases; nucleotides outside the gene matches: 8. The germline V gene encodes CDR1 LNHDA and CDR2 SQIVND (reference sequence).

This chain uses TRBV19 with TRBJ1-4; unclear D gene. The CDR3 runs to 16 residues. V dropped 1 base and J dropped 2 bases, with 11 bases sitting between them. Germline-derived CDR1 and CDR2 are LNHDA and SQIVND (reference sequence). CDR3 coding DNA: TGTGCCAGTAGTATAGTTGTGACATTGACTAATGAAAAACTGTTTTTT. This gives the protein CASSIVVTLTNEKLFF.

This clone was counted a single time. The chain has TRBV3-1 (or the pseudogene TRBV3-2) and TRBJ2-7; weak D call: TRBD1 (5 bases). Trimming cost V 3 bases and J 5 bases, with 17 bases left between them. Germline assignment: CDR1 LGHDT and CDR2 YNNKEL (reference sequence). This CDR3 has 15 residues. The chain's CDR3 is CASSHRRTPQDEQYF. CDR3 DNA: TGTGCCAGCAGCCACCGCCGGACACCCCAGGACGAGCAGTACTTC.

DNA for the CDR3: TGTGCCAGCAGTCCCATTCTTAGGGGGTCAGATACGCAGTATTTT. Its translation: CASSPILRGSDTQYF. The V and J genes are TRBV27 and TRBJ2-3; D might be TRBD1 (6 bases). The CDR3 totals 15 residues. CDR1 is MNHEY, CDR2 SMNVEV, per germline (reference sequence). V shed 5 bases and J shed 4 bases, with 16 bases lying between them.

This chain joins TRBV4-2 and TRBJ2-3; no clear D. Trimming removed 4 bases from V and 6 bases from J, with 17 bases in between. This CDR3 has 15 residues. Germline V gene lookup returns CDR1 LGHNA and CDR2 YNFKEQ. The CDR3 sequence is CASSLYNQERDTQYF. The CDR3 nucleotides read TGTGCCAGCAGCCTATATAATCAAGAGAGGGATACGCAGTATTTT.

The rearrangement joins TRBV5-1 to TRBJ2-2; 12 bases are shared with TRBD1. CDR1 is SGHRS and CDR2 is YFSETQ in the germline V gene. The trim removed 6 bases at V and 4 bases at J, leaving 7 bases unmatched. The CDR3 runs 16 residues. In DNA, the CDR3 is TGCGCCAGCAATAGGGACAGGGGGCTTGGCACCGGGGAGCTGTTTTTT. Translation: CASNRDRGLGTGELFF.

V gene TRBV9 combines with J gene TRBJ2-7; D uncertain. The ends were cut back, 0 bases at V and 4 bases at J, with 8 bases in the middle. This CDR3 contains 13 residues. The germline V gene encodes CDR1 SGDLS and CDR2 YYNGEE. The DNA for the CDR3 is TGTGCCAGCAGCGTAGCTCCCGCGTACGAGCAGTACTTC. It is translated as CASSVAPAYEQYF.